Each of the 27 T cell receptor beta chains below was sequenced from the same sample in a study of blood T cell repertoires in COVID-19. The method was immunoSEQ multiplex PCR; TCRdb's version includes in-frame clones alone and lacks a portion of them. The sample has some 210,000 clones; about 88% are singletons. Input material: peripheral blood. These receptors were taken from a woman aged 40 to 50 who had recovered from COVID-19.

This chain links TRBV6-2 or TRBV6-3 with TRBJ2-7; D gene ambiguous. This CDR3 is built from 16 residues. The ends were cut back, 6 bases at V and 0 bases at J, with 18 bases in the middle. Per the germline V gene, CDR1 is MNHEY and CDR2 is SVGEGT. This CDR3 reads CASSLSRWANSYEQYF. As DNA, the CDR3 is TGTGCCAGCAGCCTATCCCGGTGGGCAAACTCCTACGAGCAGTACTTC.

The sample holds a few counts of this clone. V usage is TRBV19 and J usage is TRBJ1-1, with D possibly matching TRBD1 (6 bases). CDR1 LNHDA and CDR2 SQIVND come from the germline V gene (reference sequence). The V and J ends lost 5 bases and 4 bases respectively, with 14 bases between them. The CDR3 covers 14 residues. CDR3 sequence reads: CASSWSRDITEAFF. The CDR3 DNA reads TGTGCCAGTAGTTGGTCCCGGGACATCACTGAAGCTTTCTTT.

The gene calls are TRBV27 and TRBJ1-4; tentative D call: TRBD1 (5 bases). The V gene's germline CDR1 is MNHEY and CDR2 SMNVEV (reference sequence). The CDR3 loop spans 16 amino acids. V shed 3 bases and J shed 4 bases, with 15 bases lying between them. This chain's CDR3 is CASSFSAGRINEKLFF. The CDR3 DNA reads as TGTGCCAGCAGTTTTAGTGCGGGACGGATTAATGAAAAACTGTTTTTT.

In this sample, this clone turned up once. The chain links TRBV11-3 to TRBJ2-1; 11 positions agree with TRBD2. The CDR3 has 15 residues. Per the germline V gene, CDR1 is SGHNT and CDR2 is YENEEA. After removal of 5 bases from V and 6 bases from J, the junction contained 6 bases not matched to a gene. As DNA, the CDR3 is TGTGCCAGCAGCCCGCTCCTAGCGGGAGGCAATGAGCAGTTCTTC. The encoded protein is CASSPLLAGGNEQFF.

The V call is TRBV3-1 (or the pseudogene TRBV3-2), the J call TRBJ2-7; weak D call: TRBD2 (5 bases). Per the germline V gene, CDR1 is LGHDT and CDR2 is YNNKEL (reference sequence). V was trimmed by 4 bases and J by 7 bases, leaving 20 bases between them. The CDR3 runs to 15 residues. CDR3 sequence reads: CASSPSGVPTQEQYF. CDR3 coding DNA: TGTGCCAGCAGCCCCAGCGGAGTCCCAACACAAGAGCAGTACTTC.

The CDR3 nucleotides are TGCGCCAGCAGCTTCGTCACTAGTGCCGCGGGGGAGCAGTACTTC. The encoded protein is CASSFVTSAAGEQYF. The genes are TRBV5-1 and TRBJ2-7; perhaps TRBD2 as D (6 bases). This CDR3 is built from 15 residues. CDR1 and CDR2 from the germline V gene are SGHRS and YFSETQ. Trimming left V 2 bases short and J 7 bases short, with 19 bases between.

This clone is a singleton in its sample. This chain links TRBV12-5 with TRBJ2-3; TRBD2 aligns across 12 bases. The CDR3 is made up of 18 amino acids. Trimming at V came to 2 bases and at J to 4 bases, leaving 10 bases not matched to a gene. Germline lookup yields CDR1 LGHNT and CDR2 FRNRAP. The CDR3 DNA sequence: TGTGCTAGTGGTTTGATACCTAGCGGGAGGGTTAGTCCAGATACGCAGTATTTT. The encoded protein is CASGLIPSGRVSPDTQYF. Together with reference TRBV12-5 and TRBJ2-3, the CDR3 gives the full variable domain: DARVTQTPRHKVTEMGQEVTMRCQPILGHNTVFWYRQTMMQGLELLAYFRNRAPLDDSGMPKDRFSAEMPDATLATLKIQPSEPRDSAVYFCASGLIPSGRVSPDTQYFGPGTRLTVL.

The chain joins TRBV25-1 to TRBJ2-3; TRBD2 matches at 9 bases. This CDR3 is built from 15 residues. In germline, CDR1 is MGHDK, CDR2 SYGVNS. V lost 1 base and J lost 6; bases outside the gene matches: 5. The chain's CDR3 is CASSEWREGRDTQYF. In DNA form, the CDR3 reads TGTGCCAGCAGTGAATGGCGGGAGGGCCGGGATACGCAGTATTTT.

This clone appeared a single time. The chain carries TRBV28 and TRBJ2-7; D may be TRBD2 (5 bases). Between the trimmed V and J ends, which lost 6 bases and 0 bases, there was a span of 18 bases. The germline V gene has CDR1 MDHEN and CDR2 SYDVKM. The CDR3 is 16 residues long. CDR3 coding DNA: TGTGCCAGCAGCCCCTGGGCGGGCTTAAGCTCCTACGAGCAGTACTTC. Translating gives CASSPWAGLSSYEQYF.

The table lists this clone with a count of one. The chain is built from TRBV10-3 and TRBJ2-1; TRBD2 matches 15 bases. CDR3 length equals 13 residues. With 10 bases clipped from V and 12 bases from J, the junction kept 7 bases outside the gene matches. Germline V CDR1 and CDR2: ENHRY, SYGVKD. CDR3 protein: CASGLAGGPMQFF. The CDR3 DNA reads TGTGCCAGCGGACTAGCGGGAGGGCCGATGCAGTTCTTC.

The J gene is TRBJ2-1, the V gene TRBV6-5; TRBD2 matches 7 bases. Germline V lookup: CDR1 MNHEY, CDR2 SVGAGI. CDR3 length equals 15 residues. Trimming took 5 bases from V and 7 from J; bases not matched to a gene: 11. The CDR3 nucleotides are TGTGCCAGCAGTCCTGTTACGGGAGGTGGGAATGAGCAGTTCTTC. Residues: CASSPVTGGGNEQFF.

This chain uses TRBV6-1 with TRBJ1-4, with 8 positions matching TRBD1. Germline V gene sequence: CDR1 MNHNS, CDR2 SASEGT. The length of the CDR3 is 15 residues. V shed 2 bases, J shed 8 bases, and the junction held 7 bases outside the gene matches. The CDR3 reads CASSELQGGREKLFF. CDR3 DNA sequence: TGTGCCAGCAGTGAATTACAGGGGGGTCGGGAAAAACTGTTTTTT.

The chain links TRBV7-8 to TRBJ1-1, with TRBD1 as a possible D gene (6 bases). The germline V gene encodes CDR1 SGHVS and CDR2 FQNEAQ. The CDR3 length is 16 residues. V shed 0 bases and J shed 1 base, with 12 bases lying between them. The CDR3 is CASSLASRGSNTEAFF. CDR3 in DNA: TGTGCCAGCAGCTTAGCGAGCAGGGGATCGAACACTGAAGCTTTCTTT.

V is TRBV9 and J is TRBJ2-1, with D tentatively TRBD1 (6 bases). The CDR3 spans 14 residues. The V end was cut by 3 bases, the J end by 7 bases, with 14 bases between. CDR1 is SGDLS and CDR2 is YYNGEE in the germline V gene. Written as DNA, the CDR3 is TGTGCCAGCAGCGACCCTGGGGGCAATAATGAGCAGTTCTTC. Residues: CASSDPGGNNEQFF.

The chain carries TRBV19 and TRBJ2-3; 10 positions match TRBD2. Germline assignment: CDR1 LNHDA and CDR2 SQIVND (reference sequence). Trimming took 10 bases from V and 5 from J; bases not matched to a gene: 6. The CDR3 is 13 residues long. CDR3 sequence reads: CATQREGQDTQYF. The CDR3 DNA reads as TGTGCCACTCAGCGGGAGGGCCAAGATACGCAGTATTTT.

CDR3 amino acids: CASRGTGEQYF. The CDR3 coding sequence is TGTGCCAGCAGGGGGACAGGCGAGCAGTACTTC. V and J are TRBV6-5 and TRBJ2-7; 8 positions agree with TRBD1. The V segment lost 6 bases and the J segment 6 bases; nucleotides outside the gene matches: 1. The CDR3 sequence is 11 residues long. CDR1 is MNHEY, CDR2 SVGAGI, per germline.

The chain links TRBV6-2 or TRBV6-3 to TRBJ2-3, with D unresolved. The germline V and J ends were trimmed by 3 bases and 2 bases, with 3 bases remaining between them. CDR1 is MNHEY and CDR2 is SVGEGT in the germline V gene. The CDR3 loop spans 12 amino acids. This CDR3 is CASSYYTDTQYF. CDR3 sequence (DNA): TGTGCCAGCAGTTATTACACAGATACGCAGTATTTT.

CDR3 loop: CASSLQGAGDSITDTQYF. DNA of the CDR3: TGCGCCAGCAGCTTACAGGGAGCCGGAGACTCGATCACAGATACGCAGTATTTT. The chain combines TRBV5-1 with TRBJ2-3, with D tentatively TRBD1 (6 bases). This CDR3 contains 18 residues. The germline CDR1 and CDR2 sequences are SGHRS and YFSETQ. Trimming cost V 2 bases and J 2 bases, with 21 bases left between them.

The chain carries TRBV27 and TRBJ1-2; D perhaps matches TRBD1 (5 bases). V lost 2 bases and J 6 bases, leaving 10 bases between the germline ends. The CDR3 is 13 amino acids. Germline CDR1 is MNHEY and CDR2 is SMNVEV (reference sequence). CDR3 amino acids: CASSLQGGDGYTF. The CDR3 nucleotides are TGTGCCAGCAGTTTACAGGGAGGAGATGGCTACACCTTC.

The genes are TRBV13 and TRBJ1-1, with TRBD1 as a possible D gene (6 bases). The V gene's germline CDR1 is PRHDT and CDR2 FYEKMQ (reference sequence). V was cut by 3 bases and J by 1 base, with 15 bases left in between. This CDR3 contains 16 residues. The CDR3 DNA follows: TGTGCCAGCAGCTTTGCCCCGGGACATAGGAACACTGAAGCTTTCTTT. This sequence encodes CASSFAPGHRNTEAFF.

The count of this clone is one. This chain uses TRBV11-2 with TRBJ2-5, with TRBD2 matching 8 bases. The CDR3 is 15 residues long. V dropped 1 base and J dropped 1; count of bases not matched to a gene: 2. Germline V gives CDR1 SGHAT, CDR2 FQNNGV. CDR3: CASSLAGGAQETQYF. Written as DNA, the CDR3 is TGTGCCAGCAGCTTAGCGGGAGGGGCCCAAGAGACCCAGTACTTC.

This clone was observed once. The chain links TRBV28 to TRBJ2-1, with TRBD2 matching 8 bases. J lost 8 bases, V lost 4 bases, and 13 bases had no gene match. This CDR3 spans 16 amino acids. The germline CDR1 and CDR2 sequences are MDHEN and SYDVKM. CDR3 amino acids: CASSSPGLGGGYEQFF. The CDR3 DNA sequence: TGTGCCAGCAGTTCGCCGGGACTAGGTGGGGGCTATGAGCAGTTCTTC.

This clone occurred once. The V call is TRBV27, the J call TRBJ1-1, with D unresolved. This CDR3 contains 13 residues. Germline-derived CDR1 and CDR2 are MNHEY and SMNVEV (reference sequence). The V gene lost 5 bases and the J gene lost 1 base, with 8 bases spanning the gap. CDR3 in amino acids: CASSIVRNTEAFF. The CDR3 region has the DNA TGTGCCAGCAGTATCGTCAGGAACACTGAAGCTTTCTTT.

V usage is TRBV10-3 and J usage is TRBJ2-3; 16 bases are shared with TRBD2. CDR3 length equals 18 residues. V shed 3 bases, J shed 2 bases, and the junction held 5 bases outside the gene matches. The germline CDR1 and CDR2 sequences are ENHRY and SYGVKD. CDR3 amino acids: CAISDKGLAGGTTDTQYF. CDR3 in DNA: TGTGCCATCAGTGATAAGGGACTAGCGGGAGGGACCACAGATACGCAGTATTTT.

The V and J genes are TRBV15 and TRBJ2-7, with 8 nucleotides matching TRBD1. Per the germline V gene, CDR1 is LNHNV and CDR2 is YYDKDF (reference sequence). The CDR3 covers 13 residues. V gave up 5 bases and J gave up 4 bases; unmatched junction bases: 4. The CDR3 sequence: CATSPGQGYEQYF. As DNA, the CDR3 is TGTGCCACCAGCCCTGGACAGGGTTACGAGCAGTACTTC.

This chain links TRBV19 with TRBJ2-5, with 11 bases fitting TRBD2. CDR1 is LNHDA, CDR2 SQIVND, per germline (reference sequence). V dropped 2 bases and J dropped 2; count of bases not matched to a gene: 1. The CDR3 extends over 15 amino acids. The CDR3 region is CASSITSGRQETQYF. The CDR3 DNA sequence: TGTGCCAGTAGTATAACTAGCGGGAGACAAGAGACCCAGTACTTC.

The J gene is TRBJ1-1, the V gene TRBV6-5; 7 bases line up with TRBD1. The germline V gene has CDR1 MNHEY and CDR2 SVGAGI. The CDR3 covers 15 residues. V lost 5 bases, J lost 1 base, and 7 bases stayed unmatched. DNA for the CDR3: TGTGCCAGCAGTCTCCGACAGGGTTCGAACACTGAAGCTTTCTTT. It yields the protein CASSLRQGSNTEAFF.